Listed here are 24 T cell receptor beta chains from one sample, sequenced in a study of shared clonotypes between healthy human individuals. Sequencing was performed with immunoSEQ multiplex PCR; in TCRdb, only in-frame clones are kept and a portion is missing. The repertoire holds roughly 2.5 million clones, with approximately 90% as singletons. Material: naive CD4+ T cells sorted from blood. The subset is: CD45RA+ positively selected. These receptors all stem from a man younger than 30 in good health.

This clone was seen once. V gene TRBV5-1 combines with J gene TRBJ2-1, with 12 bases lining up with TRBD2. The V segment lost 7 bases and the J segment 9 bases; nucleotides outside the gene matches: 14. From germline, CDR1 is SGHRS and CDR2 YFSETQ. CDR3 size: 16 residues. CDR3 sequence: CASASSSGGAFIEQFF. CDR3 coding DNA: TGCGCCAGCGCTAGCTCTAGCGGGGGGGCCTTTATTGAGCAGTTCTTC.

The chain uses TRBV5-4 and TRBJ2-5, with D possibly TRBD1 on 6 matching bases. Trimming shortened V by 1 base and J by 0 bases, and 16 bases separated the two germline ends. Germline lookup yields CDR1 SGHNT and CDR2 YYREEE (reference sequence). The CDR3 covers 17 residues. The CDR3 DNA sequence: TGTGCCAGCAGCTTGAGGGGGTCCCTCCGTAACCAAGAGACCCAGTACTTC. Protein: CASSLRGSLRNQETQYF.

The chain couples TRBV11-3 to TRBJ2-7; no reliable D call. Germline V gene data show CDR1 as SGHNT and CDR2 as YENEEA. Trimming left V 5 bases short and J 7 bases short, with 9 bases between. CDR3 length equals 11 residues. The CDR3, as DNA: TGTGCCAGCAGCGCCAAGTGGGAGCAGTACTTC. Translated, it gives CASSAKWEQYF.

This chain links TRBV6-6 with TRBJ2-7, with 7 bases aligning to TRBD1. CDR1 and CDR2 from the germline V gene are MNHNY and SVGAGI (reference sequence). The CDR3 sequence is 15 residues long. Unmatched junction bases numbered 8, after V lost 6 bases and J lost 0 bases. CDR3 protein: CASSTGTVNSYEQYF. CDR3 coding DNA: TGTGCCAGCAGCACAGGGACAGTAAACTCCTACGAGCAGTACTTC.

V usage is TRBV6-6 and J usage is TRBJ1-1; the D is unclear. The V gene lost 7 bases and the J gene lost 0 bases, with 9 bases spanning the gap. CDR3 length equals 13 residues. Germline values: CDR1 MNHNY, CDR2 SVGAGI (reference sequence). CDR3 sequence reads: CASKEFLNTEAFF. CDR3 sequence (DNA): TGTGCCAGCAAAGAGTTTTTGAACACTGAAGCTTTCTTT.

This clone showed up just once. The chain combines TRBV6-5 with TRBJ2-7; TRBD2 is a possible D gene (6 bases). The germline gives CDR1 MNHEY, CDR2 SVGAGI. CDR3 length: 15 residues. Trimming removed 5 bases from V and 2 bases from J, with 16 bases in between. CDR3 protein: CASSRPRGTTYEQYF. As DNA, the CDR3 is TGTGCCAGCAGTCGCCCCCGGGGGACGACCTACGAGCAGTACTTC.

In regard to this clone: Its ends do not fully match the called genes, so a read error is possible. The chain employs TRBV7-2 and TRBJ2-4; 12 nucleotides line up with TRBD2. The CDR3 covers 14 residues. The germline V gene encodes CDR1 SGHTA and CDR2 FQGNSA. The CDR3 region is CASSLVGTSGRPDF. CDR3 sequence (DNA): TGTGCCAGCAGCTTAGTAGGTACTAGCGGGAGGCCGGACTTC. Looking up the rest from reference TRBV7-2 and TRBJ2-4 gives the full variable domain: GAGVSQSPSNKVTEKGKDVELRCDPISGHTALYWYRQSLGQGLEFLIYFQGNSAPDKSGLPSDRFSAERTGGSVSTLTIQRTQQEDSAVYLCASSLVGTSGRPDFGAGTRLSVL.

The rearrangement joins TRBV6-5 to TRBJ2-7; 7 bases are a match to TRBD1. V dropped 6 bases and J dropped 6; count of bases not matched to a gene: 14. CDR1 is MNHEY and CDR2 is SVGAGI in the germline V gene. The CDR3 loop spans 15 amino acids. The chain's CDR3 is CASSPQGGALAEQYF. The CDR3 DNA reads TGTGCCAGCAGCCCCCAAGGGGGCGCACTGGCCGAGCAGTACTTC.

The chain recombines TRBV30 with TRBJ2-2; the D gene is possibly TRBD1 (6 bases). V was shortened by 2 bases and J by 2 bases, with 9 bases between the two germline ends. Germline CDR1 and CDR2: GTSNPN and SVGIG (reference sequence). The CDR3 has 14 residues. CDR3 in amino acids: CAWSSGVNTGELFF. The CDR3 DNA sequence: TGTGCCTGGAGTTCAGGGGTTAACACCGGGGAGCTGTTTTTT.

The rearrangement links TRBV4-1 to TRBJ2-5; weak D call: TRBD2 (7 bases). This CDR3 is 15 amino acids long. V dropped 0 bases and J dropped 5 bases, with 13 bases sitting between them. CDR1 is MGHRA and CDR2 is YSYEKL in the germline V gene. Here the CDR3 reads CASSQEGGAEETQYF. In DNA form, the CDR3 reads TGCGCCAGCAGCCAAGAGGGGGGGGCAGAGGAGACCCAGTACTTC.

The chain combines TRBV6-5 with TRBJ1-1; D is possibly TRBD1 (5 bases). Germline V lookup: CDR1 MNHEY, CDR2 SVGAGI. V dropped 4 bases and J dropped 11 bases, with 20 bases sitting between them. The CDR3 contains 14 residues. The CDR3 reads CASSFGQGGFVAFF. CDR3 nucleotide sequence: TGTGCCAGCAGTTTCGGGCAGGGTGGTTTTGTTGCTTTCTTT.

A word on this clone: At the DNA level, this CDR3 is encoded by other sequences in the same sample as well. The rearrangement links TRBV30 to TRBJ1-1; D gene ambiguous. V lost 0 bases to trimming and J lost 5 bases, with 4 bases between them. Germline V gene data show CDR1 as GTSNPN and CDR2 as SVGIG (reference sequence). The CDR3 contains 11 residues. The CDR3, as DNA: TGTGCCTGGAGTGTTAATACTGAAGCTTTCTTT. Protein sequence: CAWSVNTEAFF.

The chain couples TRBV7-6 to TRBJ2-2, with D hard to call. This CDR3 region has 14 residues. Germline V gene lookup returns CDR1 SGHVS and CDR2 FNYEAQ. V was shortened by 1 base and J by 4 bases, with 7 bases between the two germline ends. For the CDR3, the DNA is TGTGCCAGCAGCTTAGAAGGTTTCACCGGGGAGCTGTTTTTT. This sequence encodes CASSLEGFTGELFF.

The rearrangement links TRBV7-9 to TRBJ2-6, with D uncertain. This CDR3 has 15 amino acids. The V and J ends lost 5 bases and 0 bases respectively, with 8 bases between them. Germline lookup yields CDR1 SEHNR and CDR2 FQNEAQ (reference sequence). CDR3 amino acids: CASSPPGSGANVLTF. CDR3 in DNA: TGTGCCAGCAGCCCCCCGGGCTCTGGGGCCAACGTCCTGACTTTC.

V usage is TRBV6-6 and J usage is TRBJ1-5, with 9 bases that match TRBD1. There are 15 residues in the CDR3. Germline CDR1 reads MNHNY; CDR2 reads SVGAGI (reference sequence). V lost 8 bases and J lost 3; bases outside the gene matches: 8. DNA of the CDR3: TGTGCCAGCCGAAAAACAGGGGGCGTCAATCAGCCCCAGCATTTT. Translated: CASRKTGGVNQPQHF.

The V call is TRBV9, the J call TRBJ2-1, with D maybe TRBD1 (5 bases). This CDR3 contains 15 residues. Trimming left V 1 base short and J 5 bases short, with 13 bases between. Germline-derived CDR1 and CDR2 are SGDLS and YYNGEE. CDR3 loop: CASSVTTGVHNEQFF. Written as DNA, the CDR3 is TGTGCCAGCAGCGTAACAACAGGTGTTCACAATGAGCAGTTCTTC.

This clone was observed a handful of times. The gene calls are TRBV18 and TRBJ1-4, with D tentatively TRBD1 (6 bases). The ends were cut back, 2 bases at V and 0 bases at J, with 13 bases in the middle. Germline V gene sequence: CDR1 KGHSH, CDR2 LQKENI. CDR3 length: 17 amino acids. This chain's CDR3 is CASSPTGTKSTNEKLFF. The CDR3 DNA is TGTGCCAGCTCACCAACAGGGACCAAGTCAACTAATGAAAAACTGTTTTTT.

This clone was observed once. The genes are TRBV30 and TRBJ2-7; D may correspond to TRBD1 or TRBD2 (5 bases each). Germline V gene data show CDR1 as GTSNPN and CDR2 as SVGIG (reference sequence). Trimming left V 4 bases short and J 2 bases short, with 15 bases between. There are 14 residues in the CDR3. In DNA form, the CDR3 reads TGTGCCTGGATGCAAGGGGACGGTGCCTACGAGCAGTACTTC. This encodes CAWMQGDGAYEQYF. Combining the CDR3 with reference TRBV30 and TRBJ2-7 gives the whole variable domain SQTIHQWPATLVQPVGSPLSLECTVEGTSNPNLYWYRQAAGRGLQLLFYSVGIGQISSEVPQNLSASRPQDRQFILSSKKLLLSDSGFYLCAWMQGDGAYEQYFGPGTRLTVT.

The chain couples TRBV9 to TRBJ2-3; D remains unclear. The V end lost 0 bases, the J end lost 3 bases, and 5 bases lay between the germline ends. Germline CDR1 and CDR2: SGDLS and YYNGEE. CDR3 length: 13 residues. The chain's CDR3 is CASSVEPTDTQYF. For the CDR3, the DNA is TGTGCCAGCAGCGTAGAACCTACAGATACGCAGTATTTT.

The chain is built from TRBV2 and TRBJ2-7, with D unresolved. The CDR3 length is 12 residues. Per the germline V gene, CDR1 is SNHLY and CDR2 is FYNNEI. V was cut by 5 bases and J by 4 bases, with 9 bases left in between. This CDR3 is CASSIGFYEQYF. The CDR3 DNA reads as TGTGCCAGCAGTATTGGATTTTACGAGCAGTACTTC.

V is TRBV6-5 and J is TRBJ1-1, with TRBD1 as a possible D gene (5 bases). Looked up from germline, CDR1 is MNHEY and CDR2 is SVGAGI. Trimming shortened V by 2 bases and J by 0 bases, and 13 bases separated the two germline ends. There are 16 residues in the CDR3. The CDR3 is CASSYGGSFMNTEAFF. The DNA of the CDR3 is TGTGCCAGCAGTTACGGGGGATCTTTCATGAACACTGAAGCTTTCTTT.

V is TRBV29-1 and J is TRBJ1-2; a possible D gene is TRBD1 (5 bases). Trimming took off 3 bases at V and 8 bases at J, with 22 bases between the two ends. The CDR3 sequence is 15 residues long. CDR1 is SQVTM and CDR2 is ANQGSEA in the germline V gene. In DNA, the CDR3 is TGCAGCGTTGAGGGGACCGGGACCTCTCTATGGGGCTACACCTTC. Amino acid sequence: CSVEGTGTSLWGYTF.

The CDR3 sequence is CASSPVEGSFHLNTEAFF. The CDR3 DNA reads TGTGCCAGCTCTCCGGTCGAGGGCTCGTTCCACCTGAACACTGAAGCTTTCTTT. The rearrangement links TRBV18 to TRBJ1-1; D is ambiguous. Germline V lookup: CDR1 KGHSH, CDR2 LQKENI. The CDR3 totals 18 residues. V was pared by 6 bases and J by 0 bases, with 23 bases between.

Of note for this clone: The same CDR3 arises from other DNA sequences in this sample as well. The chain joins TRBV18 to TRBJ1-2; D is unclear. Looked up from germline, CDR1 is KGHSH and CDR2 is LQKENI. The V end lost 4 bases, the J end lost 8 bases, and 17 bases lay between the germline ends. This CDR3 is 14 amino acids long. CDR3 protein: CASSLNSQNAGYTF. CDR3 coding DNA: TGTGCCAGCTCACTCAATTCACAGAACGCAGGCTACACCTTC.